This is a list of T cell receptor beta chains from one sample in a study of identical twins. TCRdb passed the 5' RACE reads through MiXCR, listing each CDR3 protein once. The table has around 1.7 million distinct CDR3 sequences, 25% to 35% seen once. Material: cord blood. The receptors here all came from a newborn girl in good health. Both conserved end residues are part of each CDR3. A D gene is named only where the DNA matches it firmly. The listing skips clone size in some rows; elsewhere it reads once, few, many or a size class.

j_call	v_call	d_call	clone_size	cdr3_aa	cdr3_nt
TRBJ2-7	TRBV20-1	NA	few	CSASPRRQALSYEQYF	TGCAGTGCTAGCCCAAGACGACAGGCACTTTCGTACGAGCAGTACTTC
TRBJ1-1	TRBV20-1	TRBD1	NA	CSANWQGAWHTEAFF	TGCAGTGCTAACTGGCAGGGGGCTTGGCACACTGAAGCTTTCTTT
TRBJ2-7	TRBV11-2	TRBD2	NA	CASSLVSSGGLYNEQYF	TGTGCCAGCAGCTTAGTATCCAGCGGGGGGCTCTACAATGAGCAGTACTTC
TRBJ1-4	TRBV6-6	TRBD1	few	CASRAGGTNEKLFF	TGTGCCAGCAGGGCAGGGGGAACTAATGAAAAACTGTTTTTT
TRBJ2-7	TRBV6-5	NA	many	CASSYRGTVYEQYF	TGTGCCAGCAGTTACCGCGGGACTGTCTACGAGCAGTACTTC
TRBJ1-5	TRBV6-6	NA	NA	CASSIGANQPQHF	TGTGCCAGCAGTATCGGGGCCAATCAGCCCCAGCATTTT
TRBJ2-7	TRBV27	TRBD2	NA	CASSFTGLAGGPAMDEQYF	TGTGCCAGCAGTTTTACGGGACTAGCGGGAGGGCCAGCCATGGACGAGCAGTACTTC
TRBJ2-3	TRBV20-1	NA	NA	CSAPQGGADTQYF	TGCAGTGCTCCCCAGGGGGGCGCAGATACGCAGTATTTT
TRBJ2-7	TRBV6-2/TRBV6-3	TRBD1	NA	CASSKPPGGRYEQYF	TGTGCCAGCAGTAAACCACCAGGGGGCCGTTACGAGCAGTACTTC
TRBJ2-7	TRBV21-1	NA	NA	CASSRLYPYEQYF	TGTGCCAGCAGTCGACTTTATCCCTACGAGCAGTACTTC
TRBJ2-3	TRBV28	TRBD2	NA	CASSFGGRARDTQYF	TGTGCCAGCAGTTTTGGGGGGAGGGCCAGAGATACGCAGTATTTT
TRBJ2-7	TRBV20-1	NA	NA	CSARRRSAYEQYF	TGCAGTGCTAGGAGACGGAGCGCCTACGAGCAGTACTTC
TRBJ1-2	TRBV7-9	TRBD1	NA	CASSLKTGDGYTF	TGTGCCAGCAGCTTAAAGACAGGGGATGGCTACACCTTC
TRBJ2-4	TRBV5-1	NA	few	CASSLGDHLAKNIQYF	TGCGCCAGCAGCCTGGGGGACCACCTAGCCAAAAACATTCAGTACTTC
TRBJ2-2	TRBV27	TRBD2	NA	CASRPKAGLTTGELFF	TGTGCCAGCAGGCCGAAAGCGGGACTCACTACCGGGGAGCTGTTTTTT
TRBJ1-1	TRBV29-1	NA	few	CSVEGVRREAFF	TGCAGCGTTGAAGGTGTACGCAGGGAAGCTTTCTTT
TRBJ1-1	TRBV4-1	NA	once	CASSQEGRGNTEAFF	TGCGCCAGCAGCCAAGAGGGCAGGGGAAACACTGAAGCTTTCTTT
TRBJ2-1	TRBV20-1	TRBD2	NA	CSARALTSGGGTEQFF	TGCAGTGCTAGAGCTCTGACTAGCGGGGGGGGAACTGAGCAGTTCTTC
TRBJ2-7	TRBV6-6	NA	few	CASSYSSQGGGYEQYF	TGTGCCAGCAGTTACTCGAGTCAGGGAGGGGGCTACGAGCAGTACTTC
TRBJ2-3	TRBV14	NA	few	CASAGVTDTQYF	TGTGCCAGCGCCGGCGTCACAGATACGCAGTATTTT
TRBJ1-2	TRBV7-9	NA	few	CASSLGGGTANYGYTF	TGTGCCAGCAGCTTAGGAGGAGGAACAGCTAACTATGGCTACACCTTC
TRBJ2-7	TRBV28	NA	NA	CASRTNLGRYEQYF	TGTGCCAGCAGAACCAATCTAGGGCGGTACGAGCAGTACTTC
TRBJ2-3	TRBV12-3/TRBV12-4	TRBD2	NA	CASSSGLAGGESNTQYF	TGTGCCAGCAGTTCGGGACTAGCGGGGGGGGAGAGTAATACGCAGTATTTT
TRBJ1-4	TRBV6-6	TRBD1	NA	CASSYSRGRWEKLFF	TGTGCCAGCAGTTACTCCAGGGGGCGGTGGGAAAAACTGTTTTTT
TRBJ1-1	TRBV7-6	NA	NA	CASSLAPVRRNTEAFF	TGTGCCAGCAGCTTAGCCCCGGTGAGGCGGAACACTGAAGCTTTCTTT
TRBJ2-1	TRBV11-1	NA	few	CASSLGVPEQFF	TGTGCCAGCAGCTTGGGGGTTCCCGAGCAGTTCTTC
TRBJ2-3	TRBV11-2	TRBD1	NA	CASSSLARQGKLRTDTQYF	TGTGCCAGCAGCTCATTAGCCAGACAGGGAAAACTGCGCACAGATACGCAGTATTTT
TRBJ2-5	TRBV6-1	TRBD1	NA	CASSTGGLQETQYF	TGTGCCAGCAGTACAGGGGGCCTTCAAGAGACCCAGTACTTC
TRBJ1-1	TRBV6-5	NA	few	CASGRWTIEAFF	TGTGCCAGCGGGCGATGGACAATTGAAGCTTTCTTT
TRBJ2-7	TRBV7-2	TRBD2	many	CASSLEGLVFYEQYF	TGTGCCAGCAGCTTAGAGGGACTAGTCTTCTACGAGCAGTACTTC
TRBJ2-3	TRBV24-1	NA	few	CATEGRSTDTQYF	TGTGCCACCGAGGGCAGAAGCACAGATACGCAGTATTTT
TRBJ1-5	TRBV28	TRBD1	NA	CASTGAHQPQHF	TGTGCCAGTACAGGGGCGCATCAGCCCCAGCATTTT
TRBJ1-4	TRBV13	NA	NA	CASSLIPTGLVATNEKLFF	TGTGCCAGCAGCTTAATCCCGACAGGACTAGTTGCAACTAATGAAAAACTGTTTTTT
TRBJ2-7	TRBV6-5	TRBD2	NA	CASSYGLAAYNEQYF	TGTGCCAGCAGTTACGGGCTAGCGGCCTACAATGAGCAGTACTTC
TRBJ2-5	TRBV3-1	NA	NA	CASSQGTAPFQETQYF	TGTGCCAGCAGCCAAGGGACAGCCCCCTTCCAAGAGACCCAGTACTTC
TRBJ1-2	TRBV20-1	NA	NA	CSARDGGRQDGYTF	TGCAGTGCTAGAGATGGAGGCCGCCAGGATGGCTACACCTTC
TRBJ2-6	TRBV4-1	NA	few	CASSQAPIVPGSGANVLTF	TGCGCCAGCAGCCAGGCCCCCATCGTTCCGGGATCTGGGGCCAACGTCCTGACTTTC
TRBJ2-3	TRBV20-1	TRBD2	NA	CSARDASGTGTDTQYF	TGCAGTGCTAGAGATGCTAGCGGGACGGGTACAGATACGCAGTATTTT
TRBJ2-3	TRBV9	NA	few	CASSVDTGRRSTDTQYF	TGTGCCAGCAGCGTGGATACGGGGCGACGATCCACAGATACGCAGTATTTT
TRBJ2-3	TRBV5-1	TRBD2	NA	CASTRLASSTDTQYF	TGCGCCAGCACCCGACTAGCCTCTAGCACAGATACGCAGTATTTT
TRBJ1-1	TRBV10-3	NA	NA	CAISEPGTSNTEAFF	TGTGCCATCAGTGAGCCCGGGACGTCTAACACTGAAGCTTTCTTT
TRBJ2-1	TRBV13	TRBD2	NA	CASSPVASGSLSHEQFF	TGTGCCAGCAGCCCGGTGGCTAGCGGGAGCTTATCGCATGAGCAGTTCTTC
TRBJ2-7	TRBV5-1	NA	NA	CASSIPISYYEQYF	TGCGCCAGCAGCATACCTATTTCCTACTACGAGCAGTACTTC
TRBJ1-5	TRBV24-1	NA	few	CATSGQVRGLGQPQHF	TGTGCCACCAGTGGCCAAGTGCGGGGACTGGGTCAGCCCCAGCATTTT
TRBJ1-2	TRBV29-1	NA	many	CSVLQRGYTF	TGCAGCGTTCTCCAGAGGGGCTACACCTTC
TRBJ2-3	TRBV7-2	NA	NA	CASSPERRGTDTQYF	TGTGCCAGCAGCCCAGAAAGGAGAGGCACAGATACGCAGTATTTT